The 20 T cell receptor beta chains reported below all come from one sample, sequenced in a study of shared clonotypes between healthy human individuals. The table came from immunoSEQ multiplex PCR; TCRdb's copy has only in-frame clones and leaves some out. The repertoire consists of around 88,000 clones, with 60% to 75% occurring once and the leading ten covering about 50%. Material for sequencing was memory CD8+ T cells sorted from blood. The subset was: CD45RO+ cells pooled with CCR7-negative TemRA cells. Every receptor here comes from a man aged 25-40 years in good health.

The V and J genes are TRBV2 and TRBJ2-1; TRBD2 aligns across 8 bases. Germline V gene sequence: CDR1 SNHLY, CDR2 FYNNEI. V lost 1 base and J lost 4; bases outside the gene matches: 9. CDR3 length equals 17 residues. The CDR3 DNA is TGTGCCAGCAGTGAAGAAAGTGGGACTAGGGCATACAATGAGCAGTTCTTC. This sequence encodes CASSEESGTRAYNEQFF.

The gene calls are TRBV30 and TRBJ2-7, with a weak D call TRBD1 (6 bases). The CDR3 totals 11 residues. V gave up 5 bases and J gave up 4 bases, with 9 bases separating them. Germline loops: CDR1 GTSNPN, CDR2 SVGIG (reference sequence). CDR3: CAWLDSYEQYF. CDR3 in DNA: TGTGCCTGGTTGGACAGTTACGAGCAGTACTTC.

V and J are TRBV6-1 and TRBJ2-3; possible D gene TRBD1, 6 bases. Germline CDR1 and CDR2: MNHNS and SASEGT. CDR3 length equals 14 residues. V lost 1 base, J lost 6 bases, and 11 bases lay in between. DNA for the CDR3: TGTGCCAGCAGTGAAGTCAGGGGCTCGGATACGCAGTATTTT. Translation gives CASSEVRGSDTQYF.

CDR3 nucleotides: TGTGCCAGCAGTGAAACCGGGACTACCTACGAGCAGTACTTC. Its translation: CASSETGTTYEQYF. The chain has TRBV6-5 and TRBJ2-7; 7 bases map to TRBD2. V trimming: 5 bases; J trimming: 2 bases; junction bases outside the gene matches: 6. CDR3 length: 14 residues. The germline V gene has CDR1 MNHEY and CDR2 SVGAGI.

This sequence joins TRBV7-8 and TRBJ1-1; 9 bases are a match to TRBD1. Germline V gene data show CDR1 as SGHVS and CDR2 as FQNEAQ. The ends lost 0 bases at V and 3 bases at J; junction bases unmatched: 8. The CDR3 sequence is 17 residues long. CDR3: CASSLALQGAQDTEAFF. CDR3 coding DNA: TGTGCCAGCAGCTTAGCGCTACAGGGGGCTCAGGACACTGAAGCTTTCTTT.

The chain links TRBV18 to TRBJ2-3, with D perhaps TRBD2 (5 bases). V was trimmed by 6 bases and J by 0 bases, leaving 7 bases between them. This CDR3 has 13 amino acids. Germline CDR1 reads KGHSH; CDR2 reads LQKENI. The chain's CDR3 is CASSEESTDTQYF. CDR3 nucleotides: TGTGCCAGCTCGGAGGAGAGCACAGATACGCAGTATTTT. Drawing the rest from reference TRBV18 and TRBJ2-3, the complete variable domain is NAGVMQNPRHLVRRRGQEARLRCSPMKGHSHVYWYRQLPEEGLKFMVYLQKENIIDESGMPKERFSAEFPKEGPSILRIQQVVRGDSAAYFCASSEESTDTQYFGPGTRLTVL.

V and J are TRBV18 and TRBJ2-3; 7 bases line up with TRBD1. The CDR3 covers 16 residues. Germline trimming cut 4 bases from V and 4 bases from J; bases unmatched to any gene: 11. Germline CDR1 is KGHSH and CDR2 is LQKENI. The CDR3: CASSLVTGPDADTQYF. The CDR3 region has the DNA TGTGCCAGCTCACTGGTGACAGGGCCTGACGCAGATACGCAGTATTTT.

The table lists this clone with a count of one. The chain has TRBV7-9 and TRBJ2-7; unclear D gene. The V gene lost 0 bases and the J gene lost 7 bases, with 7 bases spanning the gap. This CDR3 has 12 residues. The germline V gene encodes CDR1 SEHNR and CDR2 FQNEAQ (reference sequence). The CDR3 is CASSLASGEQYF. The CDR3 DNA sequence: TGTGCCAGCAGCTTAGCTTCTGGGGAGCAGTACTTC.

The DNA for the CDR3 is TGTGCCAGCAGTTACTGGGGGGCCCGAGAGACCCAGTACTTC. Amino acid sequence: CASSYWGARETQYF. This chain uses TRBV6-5 with TRBJ2-5, with D perhaps matching TRBD1 or TRBD2 (6 bases each). The CDR3 has 14 amino acids. Between the trimmed V and J ends, which lost 1 base and 4 bases, there was a span of 10 bases. Germline CDR1 MNHEY, CDR2 SVGAGI.

The chain recombines TRBV18 with TRBJ2-2; no firm D call. The V gene's germline CDR1 is KGHSH and CDR2 LQKENI. The V and J ends lost 3 bases and 0 bases respectively, with 11 bases between them. This CDR3 contains 16 residues. The CDR3 DNA is TGTGCCAGCTCACCCATTGGCCCCCCGAACACCGGGGAGCTGTTTTTT. It codes for CASSPIGPPNTGELFF.

This clone was picked up one time. V and J are TRBV7-4 and TRBJ2-5; D is undetermined. There are 13 residues in the CDR3. Trimming took off 2 bases at V and 4 bases at J, with 8 bases between the two ends. Germline V gives CDR1 SGHVT, CDR2 SQSDAQ. DNA for the CDR3: TGTGCCAGCAGCTTAAGCTTAGGAGAGACCCAGTACTTC. Amino acids: CASSLSLGETQYF.

The V call is TRBV2, the J call TRBJ1-5; 9 positions agree with TRBD1. V lost 7 bases and J lost 4; bases outside the gene matches: 2. The CDR3 totals 13 residues. The germline V gene has CDR1 SNHLY and CDR2 FYNNEI. The CDR3 DNA is TGTGCCAGCAACGACAGGGGGAATCAGCCCCAGCATTTT. It is translated as CASNDRGNQPQHF.

The chain recombines TRBV5-5 with TRBJ2-3; possibly TRBD1 or TRBD2 for D (5 bases each). The CDR3 is 17 residues long. Germline V gene lookup returns CDR1 SGHKS and CDR2 YYEKEE (reference sequence). Trimming took off 0 bases at V and 0 bases at J, with 14 bases between the two ends. CDR3 region: CASSLDFPGSSTDTQYF. The CDR3 DNA sequence: TGTGCCAGCAGCTTGGATTTTCCAGGGAGTAGCACAGATACGCAGTATTTT.

This clone was observed a few times. The V call is TRBV6-5, the J call TRBJ2-1, with 9 bases that match TRBD2. CDR1 and CDR2 (germline): MNHEY, SVGAGI. Trimming took 10 bases from V and 6 from J; bases not matched to a gene: 7. The CDR3 is made up of 13 amino acids. CDR3 DNA: TGTGCCACCTCGGCTAGCGGGATCAATGAGCAGTTCTTC. It specifies CATSASGINEQFF.

This chain uses TRBV18 with TRBJ2-5, with D tentatively TRBD2 (6 bases). The germline CDR1 and CDR2 sequences are KGHSH and LQKENI. Trimming stripped 0 bases from V and 2 bases from J, with 10 bases between. The CDR3 totals 15 residues. The CDR3 DNA follows: TGTGCCAGCTCACCACCGGCGGGGTGGCAAGAGACCCAGTACTTC. Its translation is CASSPPAGWQETQYF.

V gene TRBV5-6 combines with J gene TRBJ2-7; perhaps D is TRBD1 or TRBD2 (5 bases each). The CDR3 is 14 amino acids. From germline, CDR1 is SGHDT and CDR2 YYEEEE. V was trimmed by 4 bases and J by 0 bases, leaving 11 bases between them. The chain's CDR3 is CASSRGTSSYEQYF. For the CDR3, the DNA is TGTGCCAGCAGCCGAGGGACCAGCTCCTACGAGCAGTACTTC.

The chain employs TRBV10-3 and TRBJ1-1; possibly TRBD1 for D (6 bases). The CDR3 runs to 15 residues. Germline CDR1 is ENHRY and CDR2 is SYGVKD. Trimming cost V 6 bases and J 0 bases, with 14 bases left between them. In nucleotides, the CDR3 is TGTGCCATCAGATACAGGGAAGGATTGAACACTGAAGCTTTCTTT. Amino acids: CAIRYREGLNTEAFF.

This chain uses TRBV19 with TRBJ2-7, with D maybe TRBD1 (5 bases). The V end lost 1 base, the J end lost 5 bases, and 15 bases lay between the germline ends. This CDR3 is built from 15 residues. The germline gives CDR1 LNHDA, CDR2 SQIVND (reference sequence). CDR3 nucleotides: TGTGCCAGTAGTATAGGGGGCCAGGGTTTCGACGAGCAGTACTTC. It translates to CASSIGGQGFDEQYF.

The chain recombines TRBV7-2 with TRBJ2-3; TRBD1 matches at 9 bases. J lost 0 bases, V lost 4 bases, and 8 bases had no gene match. The CDR3 has 17 residues. Germline V lookup: CDR1 SGHTA, CDR2 FQGNSA. The CDR3 DNA is TGTGCCAGCAGCTCCCCCCGGGACAGGGCTAGCACAGATACGCAGTATTTT. Protein product: CASSSPRDRASTDTQYF.

The sample holds a few counts of this clone. The chain joins TRBV6-5 to TRBJ2-1, with 11 bases aligning to TRBD2. The V and J ends lost 5 bases and 8 bases, in that order; junction bases with no gene match: 5. The CDR3 covers 14 residues. Germline V CDR1 and CDR2: MNHEY, SVGAGI. Here the CDR3 reads CASSLAGGGHEQFF. The CDR3 region has the DNA TGTGCCAGCAGTCTAGCGGGAGGTGGCCATGAGCAGTTCTTC.